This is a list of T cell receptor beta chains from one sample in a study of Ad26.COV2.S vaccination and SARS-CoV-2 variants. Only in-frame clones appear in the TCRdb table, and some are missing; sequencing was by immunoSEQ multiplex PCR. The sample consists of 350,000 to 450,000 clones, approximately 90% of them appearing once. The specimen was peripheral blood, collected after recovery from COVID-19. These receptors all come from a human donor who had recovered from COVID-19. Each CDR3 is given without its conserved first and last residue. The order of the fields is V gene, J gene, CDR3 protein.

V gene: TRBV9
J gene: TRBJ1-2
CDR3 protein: ASSVGTGGYT

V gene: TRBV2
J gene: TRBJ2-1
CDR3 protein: ASSRSGRLAGGPGNEQF

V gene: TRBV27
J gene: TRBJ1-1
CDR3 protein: ATTGQGRTEAF

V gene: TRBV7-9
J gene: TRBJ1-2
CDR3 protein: ASSLGGNGYT

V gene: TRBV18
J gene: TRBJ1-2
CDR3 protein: ASSPPGTVGGYGYT

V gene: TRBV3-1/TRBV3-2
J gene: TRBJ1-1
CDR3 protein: ASSLRWATEAF

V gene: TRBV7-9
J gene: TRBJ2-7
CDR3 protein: ASSPTPYEQY

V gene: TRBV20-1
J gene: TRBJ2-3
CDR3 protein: SASYLGTSTDTQY

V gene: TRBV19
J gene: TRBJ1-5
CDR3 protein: ASSDTHNQPQH

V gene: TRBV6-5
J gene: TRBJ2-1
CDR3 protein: ASSYSGPNEQF

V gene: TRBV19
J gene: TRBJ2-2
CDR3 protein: ASIRSGELF

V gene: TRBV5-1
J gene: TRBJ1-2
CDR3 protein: ASTEDRGSNYGYT

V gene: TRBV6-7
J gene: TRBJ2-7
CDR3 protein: ASSYLRPNSYEQY

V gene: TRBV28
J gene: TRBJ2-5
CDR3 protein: ASSLGPLAGVFGMMETQY

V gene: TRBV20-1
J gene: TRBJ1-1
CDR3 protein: SASKAQVNTEAF

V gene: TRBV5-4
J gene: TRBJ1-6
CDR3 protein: ASSPTPGQGTSPLH

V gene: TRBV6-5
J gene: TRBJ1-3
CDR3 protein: ASKETNSGNTIY

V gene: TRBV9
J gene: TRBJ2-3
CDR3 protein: ASSHVADTDTQY

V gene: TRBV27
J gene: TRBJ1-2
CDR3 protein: ASSEGDGYT

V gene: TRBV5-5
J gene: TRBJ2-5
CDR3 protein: ASSFGQSQETQY

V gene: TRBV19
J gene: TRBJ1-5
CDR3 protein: ASSSPPEQPQH

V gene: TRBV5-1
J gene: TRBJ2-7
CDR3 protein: PSLRDPSLGQY

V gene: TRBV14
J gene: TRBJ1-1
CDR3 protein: ASSQDLLGTEAF

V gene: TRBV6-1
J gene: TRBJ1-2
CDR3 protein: ASSEYSRGDYGYT

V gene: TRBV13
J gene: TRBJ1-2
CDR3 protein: ASSSGTGTMGYT

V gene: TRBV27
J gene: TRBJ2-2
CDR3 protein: ASSYRQGGELF

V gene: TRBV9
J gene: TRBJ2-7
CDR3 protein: ASSEGVGSSYEQY

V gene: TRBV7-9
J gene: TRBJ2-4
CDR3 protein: ASSERVTDIQY

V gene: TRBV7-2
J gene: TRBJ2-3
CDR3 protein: ASSLAHTSGVRVDTQY

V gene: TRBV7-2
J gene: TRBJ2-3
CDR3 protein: ASSLVLAGTDTQY

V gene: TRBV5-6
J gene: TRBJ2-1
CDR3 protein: ASSLWRGNEQF

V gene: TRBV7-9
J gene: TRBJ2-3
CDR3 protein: ASTKTGQGSDTQY

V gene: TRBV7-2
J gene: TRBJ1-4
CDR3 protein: ASSLLMGTATNEKLF

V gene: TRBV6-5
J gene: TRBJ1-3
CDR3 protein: ASFRGGGSGNTIY

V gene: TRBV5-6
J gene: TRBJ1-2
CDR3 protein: ASSAGRGGGYT

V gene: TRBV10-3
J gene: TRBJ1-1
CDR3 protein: AISESMSLMNTEAF

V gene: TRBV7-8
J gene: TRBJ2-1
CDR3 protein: ASSFNRDRAYNEQF

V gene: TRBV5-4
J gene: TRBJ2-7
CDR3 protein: ASSRTSSEQY

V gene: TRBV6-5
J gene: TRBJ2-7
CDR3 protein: ASSYEAQGVYEQY

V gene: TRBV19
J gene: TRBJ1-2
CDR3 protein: ASSVKGRRLDGYT

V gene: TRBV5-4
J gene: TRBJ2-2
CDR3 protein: ASRDLTSGAEGTGELF

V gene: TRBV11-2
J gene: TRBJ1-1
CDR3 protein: ASSLGRGRSTEAF

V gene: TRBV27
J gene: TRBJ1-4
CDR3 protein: ASSHGTGSSLF

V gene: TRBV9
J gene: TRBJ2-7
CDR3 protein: ASSFRGEYEQY

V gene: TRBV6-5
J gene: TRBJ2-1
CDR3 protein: ASSSARHEQF

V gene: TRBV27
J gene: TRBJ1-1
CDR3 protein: ASSLMSANTEAF

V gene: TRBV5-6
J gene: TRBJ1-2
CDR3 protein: ASSLGAGVYGYT

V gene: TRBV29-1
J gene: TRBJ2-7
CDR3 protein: SARDRAHEQY